The 4 T cell receptor beta chains presented below share a single source sample, sequenced in a study of cytomegalovirus exposure and HLA in healthy donors. The PCR made use of 60 Vbeta and 13 Jbeta primers. The repertoire was sequenced with immunoSEQ multiplex PCR; TCRdb's copy has only in-frame clones and lacks some. The data show about 140,000 clones, approximately 72% seen once. Sequences were obtained from PBMCs. The origin of the receptors is a woman aged 60 to 75 in good health and CMV-seronegative.

This chain connects TRBV5-1 to TRBJ2-5, with TRBD2 identical over 8 bases. The CDR3 contains 16 residues. Losses at the gene ends were 0 bases for V and 4 bases for J; bases not matched to a gene: 8. The germline V gene encodes CDR1 SGHRS and CDR2 YFSETQ. CDR3 in amino acids: CASSLGSGRFSETQYF. CDR3 sequence (DNA): TGCGCCAGCAGCTTGGGAAGCGGGAGATTTTCAGAGACCCAGTACTTC.

The chain uses TRBV7-9 and TRBJ1-1; tentative D call: TRBD1 (5 bases). V lost 4 bases, J lost 8 bases, and 14 bases lay in between. The germline gives CDR1 SEHNR, CDR2 FQNEAQ (reference sequence). This CDR3 spans 13 amino acids. In DNA, the CDR3 is TGTGCCAGCAGCTCCCTTGACAGCTACGAAGCTTTCTTT. Protein product: CASSSLDSYEAFF.

J is TRBJ1-2 and V is TRBV29-1; 7 bases map to TRBD1. Germline trimming cut 3 bases from V and 3 bases from J; bases unmatched to any gene: 4. The CDR3 extends over 13 amino acids. Germline V CDR1 and CDR2: SQVTM, ANQGSEA. The CDR3 is CSVDRGSYYGYTF. In nucleotides, the CDR3 is TGCAGCGTTGACAGGGGGAGTTACTATGGCTACACCTTC.

This clone was counted between two and nine times. The chain uses TRBV11-2 and TRBJ2-5; 9 bases are shared with TRBD1. With V trimmed by 5 bases and J by 2 bases, 3 bases remained unmatched. CDR3 length: 14 amino acids. Germline CDR1 reads SGHAT; CDR2 reads FQNNGV. The CDR3 nucleotides are TGTGCCAGCAGCCTCGGACAGGGGCAAGAGACCCAGTACTTC. This gives the protein CASSLGQGQETQYF.